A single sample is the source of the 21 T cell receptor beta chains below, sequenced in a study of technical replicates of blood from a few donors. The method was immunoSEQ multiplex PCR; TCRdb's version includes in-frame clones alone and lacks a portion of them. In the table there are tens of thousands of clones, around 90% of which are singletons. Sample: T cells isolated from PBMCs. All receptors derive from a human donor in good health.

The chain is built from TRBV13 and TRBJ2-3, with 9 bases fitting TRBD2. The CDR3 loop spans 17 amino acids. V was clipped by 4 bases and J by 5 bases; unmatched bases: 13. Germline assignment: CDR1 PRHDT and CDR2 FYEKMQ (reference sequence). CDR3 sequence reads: CASSSLTLAGEVDTQYF. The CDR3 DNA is TGTGCCAGCAGCTCCCTGACATTAGCGGGAGAGGTAGATACGCAGTATTTT. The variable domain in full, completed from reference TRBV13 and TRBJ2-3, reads AAGVIQSPRHLIKEKRETATLKCYPIPRHDTVYWYQQGPGQDPQFLISFYEKMQSDKGSIPDRFSAQQFSDYHSELNMSSLELGDSALYFCASSSLTLAGEVDTQYFGPGTRLTVL.

CDR3 residues: CASSARGNYGYTF. The CDR3 nucleotides read TGTGCCAGTAGTGCCAGGGGCAACTATGGCTACACCTTC. The chain couples TRBV19 to TRBJ1-2; D is perhaps TRBD1 (6 bases). Trimming removed 5 bases from V and 2 bases from J, with 9 bases in between. CDR3 size: 13 residues. Germline-derived CDR1 and CDR2 are LNHDA and SQIVND (reference sequence).

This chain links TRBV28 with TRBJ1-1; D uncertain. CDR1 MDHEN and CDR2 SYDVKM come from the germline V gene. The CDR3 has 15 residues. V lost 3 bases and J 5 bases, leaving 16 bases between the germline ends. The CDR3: CASSFRLRRRTEAFF. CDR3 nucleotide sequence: TGTGCCAGCAGTTTCCGCCTGAGGAGAAGGACTGAAGCTTTCTTT.

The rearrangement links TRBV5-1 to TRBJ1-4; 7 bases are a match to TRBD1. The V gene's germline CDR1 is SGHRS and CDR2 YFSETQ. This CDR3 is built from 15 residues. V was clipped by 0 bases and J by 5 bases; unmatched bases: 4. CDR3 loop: CASSLGDSSNEKLFF. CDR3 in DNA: TGCGCCAGCAGCTTGGGGGACAGTTCGAATGAAAAACTGTTTTTT. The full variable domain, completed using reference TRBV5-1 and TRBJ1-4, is KAGVTQTPRYLIKTRGQQVTLSCSPISGHRSVSWYQQTPGQGLQFLFEYFSETQRNKGNFPGRFSGRQFSNSRSEMNVSTLELGDSALYLCASSLGDSSNEKLFFGSGTQLSVL.

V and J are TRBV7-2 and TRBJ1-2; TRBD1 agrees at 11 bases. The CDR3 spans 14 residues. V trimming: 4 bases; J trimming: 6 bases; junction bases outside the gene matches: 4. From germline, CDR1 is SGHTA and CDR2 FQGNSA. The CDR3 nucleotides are TGTGCCAGCAGCTCTGGACAGGGGGCGAATGGCTACACCTTC. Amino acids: CASSSGQGANGYTF.

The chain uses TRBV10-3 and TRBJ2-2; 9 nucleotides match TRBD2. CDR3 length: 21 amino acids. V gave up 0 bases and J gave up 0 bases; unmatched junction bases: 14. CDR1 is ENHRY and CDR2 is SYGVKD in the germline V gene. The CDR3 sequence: CAISESGGLALSHANTGELFF. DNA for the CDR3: TGTGCCATCAGTGAGTCGGGTGGACTAGCGTTGAGCCACGCGAACACCGGGGAGCTGTTTTTT.

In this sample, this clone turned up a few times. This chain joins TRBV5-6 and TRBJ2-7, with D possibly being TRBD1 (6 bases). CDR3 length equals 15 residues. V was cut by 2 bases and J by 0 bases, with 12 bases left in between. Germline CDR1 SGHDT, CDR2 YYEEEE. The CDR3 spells CASSFRGLSSYEQYF. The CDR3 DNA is TGTGCCAGCAGCTTCAGGGGTCTAAGCTCCTACGAGCAGTACTTC. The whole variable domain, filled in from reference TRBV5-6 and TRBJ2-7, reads DAGVTQSPTHLIKTRGQQVTLRCSPKSGHDTVSWYQQALGQGPQFIFQYYEEEERQRGNFPDRFSGHQFPNYSSELNVNALLLGDSALYLCASSFRGLSSYEQYFGPGTRLTVT.

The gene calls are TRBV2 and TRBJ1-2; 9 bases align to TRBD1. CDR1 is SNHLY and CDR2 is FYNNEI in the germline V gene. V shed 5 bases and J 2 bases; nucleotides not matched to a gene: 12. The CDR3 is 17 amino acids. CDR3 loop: CASSHQPGTGKNYGYTF. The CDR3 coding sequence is TGTGCCAGCAGTCACCAACCTGGGACAGGGAAGAACTATGGCTACACCTTC.

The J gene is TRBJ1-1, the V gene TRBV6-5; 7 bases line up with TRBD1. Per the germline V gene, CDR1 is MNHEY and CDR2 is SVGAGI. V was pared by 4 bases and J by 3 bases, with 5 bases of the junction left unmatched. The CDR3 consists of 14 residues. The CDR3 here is CASSLQGRDTEAFF. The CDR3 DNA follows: TGTGCCAGCAGTTTACAGGGGAGAGACACTGAAGCTTTCTTT.

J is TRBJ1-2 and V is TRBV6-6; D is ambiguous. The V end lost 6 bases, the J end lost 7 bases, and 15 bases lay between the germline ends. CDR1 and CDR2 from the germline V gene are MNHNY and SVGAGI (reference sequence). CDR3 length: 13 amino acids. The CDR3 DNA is TGTGCCAGCAGCGAAGACCTCCGGGGTGGCTACACCTTC. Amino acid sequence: CASSEDLRGGYTF.

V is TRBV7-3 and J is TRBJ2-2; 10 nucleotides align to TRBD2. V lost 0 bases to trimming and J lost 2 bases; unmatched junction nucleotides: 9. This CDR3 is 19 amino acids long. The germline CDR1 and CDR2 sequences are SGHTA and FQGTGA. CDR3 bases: TGTGCCAGCAGCTTAACGGGGCTAGCGGGGGTGAGAAACACCGGGGAGCTGTTTTTT. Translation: CASSLTGLAGVRNTGELFF.

This CDR3 is CAWSVGRGDKNEQFF. The DNA for the CDR3 is TGTGCCTGGAGTGTCGGGCGGGGGGATAAGAATGAGCAGTTCTTC. This chain uses TRBV30 with TRBJ2-1; 8 bases agree with TRBD2. This CDR3 comprises 15 residues. After removal of 0 bases from V and 7 bases from J, the junction contained 8 bases not matched to a gene. The germline CDR1 and CDR2 sequences are GTSNPN and SVGIG (reference sequence). The full variable domain, in which reference TRBV30 and TRBJ2-1 provide the parts outside the CDR3, is SQTIHQWPATLVQPVGSPLSLECTVEGTSNPNLYWYRQAAGRGLQLLFYSVGIGQISSEVPQNLSASRPQDRQFILSSKKLLLSDSGFYLCAWSVGRGDKNEQFFGPGTRLTVL.

The CDR3 sequence is CASGPGASGVLRQYF. CDR3 nucleotides: TGTGCCAGCGGGCCCGGGGCTAGCGGGGTTCTCCGCCAGTACTTC. The chain combines TRBV25-1 with TRBJ2-5, with 9 nucleotides matching TRBD2. Germline lookup yields CDR1 MGHDK and CDR2 SYGVNS. The CDR3 spans 15 residues. With V trimmed by 8 bases and J by 10 bases, 17 bases remained unmatched.

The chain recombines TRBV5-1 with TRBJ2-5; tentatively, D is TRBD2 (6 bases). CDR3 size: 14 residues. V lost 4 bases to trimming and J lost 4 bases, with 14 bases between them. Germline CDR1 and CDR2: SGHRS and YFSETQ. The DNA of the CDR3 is TGCGCCAGCAGCAGTGGCCCAGCGGGAGAGACCCAGTACTTC. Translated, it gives CASSSGPAGETQYF.

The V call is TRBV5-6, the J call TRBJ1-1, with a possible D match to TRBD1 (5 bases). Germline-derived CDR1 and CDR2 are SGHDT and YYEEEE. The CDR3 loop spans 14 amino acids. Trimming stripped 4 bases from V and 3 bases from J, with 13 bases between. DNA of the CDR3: TGTGCCAGCAGCCGGGTGGGGGAGGACACTGAAGCTTTCTTT. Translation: CASSRVGEDTEAFF.

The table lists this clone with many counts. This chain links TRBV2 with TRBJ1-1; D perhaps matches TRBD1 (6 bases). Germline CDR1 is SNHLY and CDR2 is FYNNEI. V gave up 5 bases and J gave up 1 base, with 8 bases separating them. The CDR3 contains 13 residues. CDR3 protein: CASSPGQNTEAFF. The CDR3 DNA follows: TGTGCCAGCAGTCCGGGACAGAACACTGAAGCTTTCTTT.

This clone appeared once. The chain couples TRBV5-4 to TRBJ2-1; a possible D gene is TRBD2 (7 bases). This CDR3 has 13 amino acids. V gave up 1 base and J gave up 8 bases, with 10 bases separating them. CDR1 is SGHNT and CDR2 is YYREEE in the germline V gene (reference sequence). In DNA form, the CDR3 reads TGTGCCAGCAGCTTGAGGGGGGGGGATGAGCAGTTCTTC. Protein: CASSLRGGDEQFF.

The CDR3 DNA reads TGCGCCAGCAGCTGGGGGGACAGGGCGAGGGGAAACATTCAGTACTTC. Its protein is CASSWGDRARGNIQYF. The genes are TRBV5-1 and TRBJ2-4; 9 bases match TRBD1. J gave up 6 bases and V 3 bases, and 10 bases lay outside the gene matches. The germline V gene has CDR1 SGHRS and CDR2 YFSETQ. CDR3 length: 16 amino acids.

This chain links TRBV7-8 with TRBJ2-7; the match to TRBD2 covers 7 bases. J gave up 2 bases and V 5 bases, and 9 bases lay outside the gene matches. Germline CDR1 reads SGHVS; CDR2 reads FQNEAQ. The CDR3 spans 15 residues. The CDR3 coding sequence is TGTGCCAGCAGCGCGGGGACTACGCGTACCTACGAGCAGTACTTC. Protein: CASSAGTTRTYEQYF.

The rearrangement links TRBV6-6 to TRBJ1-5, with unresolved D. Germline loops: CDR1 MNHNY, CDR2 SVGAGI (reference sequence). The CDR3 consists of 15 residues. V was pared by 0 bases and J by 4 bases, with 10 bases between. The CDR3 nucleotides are TGTGCCAGCAGTTACTCCGCAGAATTAAATCAGCCCCAGCATTTT. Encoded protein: CASSYSAELNQPQHF.

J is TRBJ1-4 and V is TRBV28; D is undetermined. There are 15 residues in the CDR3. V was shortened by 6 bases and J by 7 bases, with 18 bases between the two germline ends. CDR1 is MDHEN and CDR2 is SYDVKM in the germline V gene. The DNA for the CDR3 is TGTGCCAGCAGCCCGTACCGACAAGCCAGTGAAAAACTGTTTTTT. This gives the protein CASSPYRQASEKLFF.